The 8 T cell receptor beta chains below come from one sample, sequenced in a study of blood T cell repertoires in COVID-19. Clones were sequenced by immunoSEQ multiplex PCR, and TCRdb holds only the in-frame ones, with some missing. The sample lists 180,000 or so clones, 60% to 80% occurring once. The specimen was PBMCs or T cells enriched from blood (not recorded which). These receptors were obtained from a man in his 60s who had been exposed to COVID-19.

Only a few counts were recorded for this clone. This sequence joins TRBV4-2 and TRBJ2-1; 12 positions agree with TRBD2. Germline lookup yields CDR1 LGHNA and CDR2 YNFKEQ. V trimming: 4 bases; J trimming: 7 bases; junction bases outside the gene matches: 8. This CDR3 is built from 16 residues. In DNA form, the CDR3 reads TGTGCCAGCAGCCCCCTAGCGGGAGGGCGGGGGAATGAGCAGTTCTTC. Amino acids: CASSPLAGGRGNEQFF.

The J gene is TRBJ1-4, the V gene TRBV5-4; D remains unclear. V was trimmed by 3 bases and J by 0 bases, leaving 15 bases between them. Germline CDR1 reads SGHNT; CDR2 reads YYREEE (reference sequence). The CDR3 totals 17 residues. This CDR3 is CASSSSSGTATNEKLFF. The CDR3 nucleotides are TGTGCCAGCAGCTCCTCTTCAGGCACGGCAACTAATGAAAAACTGTTTTTT.

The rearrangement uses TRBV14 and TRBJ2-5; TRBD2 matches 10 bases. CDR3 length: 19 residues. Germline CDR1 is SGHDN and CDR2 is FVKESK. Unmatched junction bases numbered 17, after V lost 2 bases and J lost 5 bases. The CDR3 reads CASSQPGEMASGSSETQYF. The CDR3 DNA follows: TGTGCCAGCAGCCAACCAGGGGAGATGGCTAGCGGGAGTTCTGAGACCCAGTACTTC.

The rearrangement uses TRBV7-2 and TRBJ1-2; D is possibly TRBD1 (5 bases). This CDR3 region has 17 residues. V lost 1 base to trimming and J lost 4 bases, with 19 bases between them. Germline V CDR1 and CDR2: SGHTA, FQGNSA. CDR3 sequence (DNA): TGTGCCAGCAGCTTAGGGGGCCCCCTAAGGTTGGGCTATGGCTACACCTTC. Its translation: CASSLGGPLRLGYGYTF.

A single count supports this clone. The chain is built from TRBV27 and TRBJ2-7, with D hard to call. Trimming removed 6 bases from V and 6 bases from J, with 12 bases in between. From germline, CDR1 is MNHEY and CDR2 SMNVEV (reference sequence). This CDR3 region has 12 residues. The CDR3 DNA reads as TGTGCCAGCAGCTTACTGGCTGGCGAGCAGTACTTC. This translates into CASSLLAGEQYF.

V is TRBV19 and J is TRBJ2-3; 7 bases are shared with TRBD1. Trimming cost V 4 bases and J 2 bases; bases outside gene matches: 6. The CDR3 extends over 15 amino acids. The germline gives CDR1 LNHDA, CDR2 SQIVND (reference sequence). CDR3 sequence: CASSTGQDPTDTQYF. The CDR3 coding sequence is TGTGCCAGTAGTACCGGACAGGACCCCACAGATACGCAGTATTTT.

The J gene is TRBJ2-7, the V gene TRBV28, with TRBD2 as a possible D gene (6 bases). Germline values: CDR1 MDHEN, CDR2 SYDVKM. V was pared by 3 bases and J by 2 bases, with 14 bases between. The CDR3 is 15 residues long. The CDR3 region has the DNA TGTGCCAGCAGTTTCACCACCGGAGGGGCCTACGAGCAGTACTTC. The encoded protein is CASSFTTGGAYEQYF. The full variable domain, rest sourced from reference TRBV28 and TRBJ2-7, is DVKVTQSSRYLVKRTGEKVFLECVQDMDHENMFWYRQDPGLGLRLIYFSYDVKMKEKGDIPEGYSVSREKKERFSLILESASTNQTSMYLCASSFTTGGAYEQYFGPGTRLTVT.

The CDR3 sequence is CASSTSGTSYNEQFF. The CDR3 nucleotides read TGTGCCAGCAGCACCAGCGGCACCTCCTACAATGAGCAGTTCTTC. The V gene is TRBV9, the J gene TRBJ2-1, with D tentatively TRBD2 (5 bases). Germline V CDR1 and CDR2: SGDLS, YYNGEE. There are 15 residues in the CDR3. The germline V and J ends were trimmed by 4 bases and 0 bases, with 11 bases remaining between them.